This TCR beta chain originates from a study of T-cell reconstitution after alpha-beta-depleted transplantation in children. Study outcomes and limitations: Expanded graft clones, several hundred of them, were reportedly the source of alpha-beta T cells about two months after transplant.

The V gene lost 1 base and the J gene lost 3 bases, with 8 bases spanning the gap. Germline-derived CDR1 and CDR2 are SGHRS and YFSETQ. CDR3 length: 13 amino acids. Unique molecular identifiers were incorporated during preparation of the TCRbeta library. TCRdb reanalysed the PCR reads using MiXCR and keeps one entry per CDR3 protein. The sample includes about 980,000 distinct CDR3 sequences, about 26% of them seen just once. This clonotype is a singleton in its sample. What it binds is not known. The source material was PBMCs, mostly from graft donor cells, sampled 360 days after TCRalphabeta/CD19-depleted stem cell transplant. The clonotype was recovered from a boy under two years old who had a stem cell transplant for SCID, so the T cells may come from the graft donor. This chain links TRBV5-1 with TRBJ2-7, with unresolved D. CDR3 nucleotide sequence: TGCGCCAGCAGCTTGAGGGAAGACTACGAGCAGTACTTC. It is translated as CASSLREDYEQYF.